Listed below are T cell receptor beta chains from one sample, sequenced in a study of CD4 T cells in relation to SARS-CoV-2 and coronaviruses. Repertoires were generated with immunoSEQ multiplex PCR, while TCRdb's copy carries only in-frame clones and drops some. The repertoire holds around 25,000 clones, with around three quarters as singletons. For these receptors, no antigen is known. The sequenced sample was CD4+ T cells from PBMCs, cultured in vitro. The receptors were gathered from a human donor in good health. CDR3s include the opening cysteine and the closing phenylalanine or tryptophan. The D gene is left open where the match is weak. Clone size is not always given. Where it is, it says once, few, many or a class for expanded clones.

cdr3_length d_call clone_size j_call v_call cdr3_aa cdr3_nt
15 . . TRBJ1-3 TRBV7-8 CASSPYILPGNTIYF TGTGCCAGCAGCCCCTACATTTTGCCTGGAAACACCATATATTTT
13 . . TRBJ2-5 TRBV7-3 CASSSQGGETQYF TGTGCCAGCAGCTCCCAGGGGGGGGAGACCCAGTACTTC
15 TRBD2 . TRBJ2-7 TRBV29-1 CSVGGTSGNSYEQYF TGCAGCGTTGGGGGGACTAGCGGAAACTCCTACGAGCAGTACTTC
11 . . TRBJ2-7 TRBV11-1 CASSLQYEQYF TGTGCCAGCAGCTTACAGTACGAGCAGTACTTC
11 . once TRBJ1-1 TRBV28 CASRNRVQAFF TGTGCCAGCAGGAACAGGGTCCAAGCTTTCTTT
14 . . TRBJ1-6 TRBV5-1 CASSVGGGFSPLHF TGCGCCAGCAGCGTTGGCGGCGGATTTTCACCCCTCCACTTT
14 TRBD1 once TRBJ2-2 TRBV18 CASSGGTATGELFF TGTGCCAGCTCAGGTGGGACAGCTACCGGGGAGCTGTTTTTT
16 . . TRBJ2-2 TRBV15 CATSSPAGANTGELFF TGTGCCACCAGCAGCCCCGCGGGGGCCAACACCGGGGAGCTGTTTTTT
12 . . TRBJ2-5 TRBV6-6 CASSRLKETQYF TGTGCCAGCAGTCGGCTTAAAGAGACCCAGTACTTC
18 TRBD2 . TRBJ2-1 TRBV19 CASSIQGALAGGRNEQFF TGTGCCAGTAGTATACAGGGAGCACTAGCGGGAGGGCGGAATGAGCAGTTCTTC
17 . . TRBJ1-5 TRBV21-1 CASSKVCGRSLAQPQHF TGTGCCAGCAGCAAAGTATGCGGACGGTCTCTGGCTCAGCCCCAGCATTTT
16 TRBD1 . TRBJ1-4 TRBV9 CASSLTTGGWDEKLFF TGTGCCAGCAGCTTGACTACAGGGGGCTGGGATGAAAAACTGTTTTTT
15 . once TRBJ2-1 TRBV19 CASSILAFSYNEQFF TGTGCCAGTAGTATCCTAGCGTTCTCCTACAATGAGCAGTTCTTC
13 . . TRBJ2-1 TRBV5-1 CASSWSTSGEQFF TGCGCCAGCAGCTGGTCGACTAGTGGTGAGCAGTTCTTC
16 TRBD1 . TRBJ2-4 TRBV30 CAWSIGKGTGGNIQYF TGTGCCTGGAGTATAGGGAAGGGGACAGGGGGCAACATTCAGTACTTC
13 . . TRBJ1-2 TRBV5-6 CASSFGRTYGYTF TGTGCCAGCAGCTTTGGCAGAACCTATGGCTACACCTTC
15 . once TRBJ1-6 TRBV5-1 CASSLVGSANSPLHF TGCGCCAGCAGCTTGGTAGGGAGCGCTAATTCACCCCTCCACTTT
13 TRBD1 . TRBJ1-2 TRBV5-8 CASRPQGGNGYTF TGTGCCAGCAGGCCACAGGGGGGAAATGGCTACACCTTC
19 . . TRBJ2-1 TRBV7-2 CASSIESSGITGPYNEQFF TGTGCCAGCAGCATAGAGAGTAGCGGCATCACGGGCCCCTACAATGAGCAGTTCTTC
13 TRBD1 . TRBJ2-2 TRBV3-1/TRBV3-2 CASTGQGAGELFF TGTGCCAGCACAGGACAGGGAGCCGGGGAGCTGTTTTTT
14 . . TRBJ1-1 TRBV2 CASSSRRRNTEAFF TGTGCCAGCAGCTCCCGGCGTAGGAACACTGAAGCTTTCTTT
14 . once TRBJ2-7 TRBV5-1 CASSSRTASYEQYF TGCGCCAGCAGCTCCCGGACAGCCTCCTACGAGCAGTACTTC
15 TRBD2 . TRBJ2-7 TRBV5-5 CASAASPSGNYEQYF TGTGCCAGCGCAGCTTCCCCTAGCGGGAATTACGAGCAGTACTTC
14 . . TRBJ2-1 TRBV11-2 CASSLGSEVNEQFF TGTGCCAGCAGCTTAGGTTCCGAGGTCAATGAGCAGTTCTTC
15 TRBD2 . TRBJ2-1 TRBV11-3 CASSYLAGGYNEQFF TGTGCCAGCAGCTATCTAGCGGGAGGCTACAATGAGCAGTTCTTC
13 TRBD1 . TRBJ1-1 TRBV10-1 CASSRQGRTEAFF TGCGCCAGCAGCCGACAGGGGAGGACTGAAGCTTTCTTT
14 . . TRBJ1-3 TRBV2 CASSDEVSGNTIYF TGTGCCAGCAGTGACGAGGTCTCTGGAAACACCATATATTTT
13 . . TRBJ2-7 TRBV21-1 CASSKDPDYEQYF TGTGCCAGCAGCAAAGACCCTGACTACGAGCAGTACTTC
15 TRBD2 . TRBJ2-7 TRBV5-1 CASRGIAGGTDEQYF TGCGCCAGCAGGGGTATAGCGGGAGGGACGGACGAGCAGTACTTC
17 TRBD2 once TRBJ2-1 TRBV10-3 CAISASWTSGGPDEQFF TGTGCCATCAGTGCTTCTTGGACTAGCGGGGGCCCCGATGAGCAGTTCTTC
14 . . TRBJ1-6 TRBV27 CASSGGLGNSPLHF TGTGCCAGCAGCGGGGGCTTGGGTAATTCACCCCTCCACTTT
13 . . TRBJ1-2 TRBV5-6 CASSQGVNYGYTF TGTGCCAGCAGTCAAGGGGTGAACTATGGCTACACCTTC
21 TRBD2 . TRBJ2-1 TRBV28 CASTTLEGQGSLAGGYNEQFF TGTGCCAGCACCACCCTGGAGGGGCAGGGGTCACTAGCGGGGGGTTACAATGAGCAGTTCTTC
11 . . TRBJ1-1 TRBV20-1 CSAIGNTEAFF TGCAGTGCTATCGGGAACACTGAAGCTTTCTTT
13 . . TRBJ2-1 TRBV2 CASTDLNYNEQFF TGTGCCAGCACGGACCTAAACTACAATGAGCAGTTCTTC
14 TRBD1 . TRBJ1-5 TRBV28 CASTTGTEGQPQHF TGTGCCAGCACCACCGGGACAGAGGGTCAGCCCCAGCATTTT
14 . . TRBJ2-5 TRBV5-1 CASSLVGDQETQYF TGCGCCAGCAGCTTGGTGGGGGACCAAGAGACCCAGTACTTC
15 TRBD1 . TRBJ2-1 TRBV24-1 CATSDDRVLGNEQFF TGTGCCACCAGTGATGACAGGGTACTGGGGAATGAGCAGTTCTTC
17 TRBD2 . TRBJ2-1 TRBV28 CASSPIGTSGSVNEQFF TGTGCCAGCAGTCCCATCGGGACTAGCGGGAGCGTCAATGAGCAGTTCTTC
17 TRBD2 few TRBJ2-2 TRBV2 CASRKGALAGITGELFF TGTGCCAGCAGGAAGGGGGCCCTAGCGGGGATCACCGGGGAGCTGTTTTTT
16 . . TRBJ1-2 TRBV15 CATSRDNMGANYGYTF TGTGCCACCAGCAGAGATAACATGGGAGCTAACTATGGCTACACCTTC
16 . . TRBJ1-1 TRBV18 CASSPTDGQMNTEAFF TGTGCCAGCTCACCCACGGACGGACAGATGAACACTGAAGCTTTCTTT
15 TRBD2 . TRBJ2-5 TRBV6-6 CASSYHHGGGETQYF TGTGCCAGCAGTTACCACCACGGGGGAGGGGAGACCCAGTACTTC
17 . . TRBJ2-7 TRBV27 CASRRRMPLNFSYEQYF TGTGCCAGCAGACGTCGTATGCCCCTTAACTTCTCCTACGAGCAGTACTTC
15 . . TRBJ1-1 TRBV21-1 CASSTWDGQGTEAFF TGTGCCAGCAGCACCTGGGACGGACAAGGGACTGAAGCTTTCTTT
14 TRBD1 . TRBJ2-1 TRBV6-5 CATFLGQGIGEQFF TGTGCCACGTTCTTGGGACAGGGCATCGGTGAGCAGTTCTTC
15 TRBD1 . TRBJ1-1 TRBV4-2 CASSQGGTGRPEAFF TGTGCCAGCAGCCAAGGGGGGACAGGGAGGCCTGAAGCTTTCTTT
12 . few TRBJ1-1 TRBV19 CASMRTNTEAFF TGTGCCAGTATGAGGACAAACACTGAAGCTTTCTTT
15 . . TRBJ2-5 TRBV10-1 CASSARPGPEETQYF TGCGCCAGCAGTGCCCGCCCGGGTCCCGAGGAGACCCAGTACTTC
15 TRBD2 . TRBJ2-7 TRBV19 CASSPGTSGVYEQYF TGTGCCAGTAGCCCCGGGACTAGCGGAGTCTACGAGCAGTACTTC
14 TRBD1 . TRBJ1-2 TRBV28 CASSPSGGNYGYTF TGTGCCAGCAGTCCATCAGGGGGGAACTATGGCTACACCTTC
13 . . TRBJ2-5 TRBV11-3 CASSPRTGGAQYF TGTGCCAGCAGCCCCCGCACAGGGGGGGCCCAGTACTTC
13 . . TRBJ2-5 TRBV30 CAWSAGWQETQYF TGTGCCTGGAGTGCTGGCTGGCAAGAGACCCAGTACTTC
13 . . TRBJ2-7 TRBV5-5 CASSKAEGYEQYF TGTGCCAGCAGCAAGGCGGAGGGCTACGAGCAGTACTTC
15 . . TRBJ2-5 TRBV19 CASSIRRQGGETQYF TGTGCCAGTAGTATAAGGAGACAGGGAGGCGAGACCCAGTACTTC
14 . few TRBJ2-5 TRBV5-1 CASSLGQNQETQYF TGCGCCAGCAGCTTGGGGCAGAATCAAGAGACCCAGTACTTC
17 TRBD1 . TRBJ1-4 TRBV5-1 CASSPGQGDLTNEKLFF TGCGCCAGCAGCCCAGGACAGGGGGATCTTACTAATGAAAAACTGTTTTTT